This TCR beta chain was captured in a study of graft-versus-host responses after intestinal transplantation. Study overall: Grafts were multivisceral, liver-intestinal, or isolated intestinal.

Using immunoSEQ multiplex PCR, the repertoire was profiled, and TCRdb retains in-frame clones only, with some absent. The sample consists of around 120,000 clones, about nine tenths of them appearing once. Germline CDR1 reads LGHNA; CDR2 reads YSLEER. V was pared by 4 bases and J by 2 bases, with 18 bases between. The CDR3 extends over 16 amino acids. Study results and limitations: Early post-transplant HvG declines were associated with peak circulating GvH clone levels. When patients had graft-donor T cell macrochimerism, their allografts held high graft-versus-host to host-versus-graft clonal ratios. GvH clones occurred in recipient marrow; some first appeared in ileum or blood.

As to this clone: What it binds is unknown.

The specimen was unstimulated CD4+ T cells sorted from spleen or lymph node cells, collected before intestinal transplant. The receptor was isolated from a human donor who received an intestinal transplant. The gene calls are TRBV4-3 and TRBJ2-7; D perhaps matches TRBD1 (5 bases). CDR3 loop: CASSRLLTAQAYEQYF. The CDR3, as DNA: TGCGCCAGCAGCCGGCTACTGACAGCCCAGGCCTACGAGCAGTACTTC.